Listed below are T cell receptor beta chains from one sample, sequenced in a study of blood T cell repertoires in COVID-19. TCRdb keeps only in-frame clones here, not all; method: immunoSEQ multiplex PCR. The sample carries tens of thousands of clones, over 75% recorded once. Source material: peripheral blood. These receptors were taken from a man between 70 and 80 years old with acute or convalescent COVID-19. Each CDR3 is given with its conserved first and last residue. D genes are given only for firm matches. Expanded clones get a size class; other rows say once, few or many, or leave the size out.

D gene	CDR3 length	clone size	V gene	J gene	CDR3 DNA	CDR3 protein
NA	15	NA	TRBV7-9	TRBJ1-6	TGTGCCAGCAGCCTAGTGGGGGGTACGCTTTCACCCCTCCACTTT	CASSLVGGTLSPLHF
NA	15	NA	TRBV7-2	TRBJ2-7	TGTGCCAGCAGCGGCCAGAAAGTTCCTGTCTACGAGCAGTACTTC	CASSGQKVPVYEQYF
TRBD2	17	few	TRBV6-2/TRBV6-3	TRBJ2-7	TGTGCCAGCAGTTACGACCCTCTAGCGGGGGGGCTCTACGAGCAGTACTTC	CASSYDPLAGGLYEQYF
NA	13	once	TRBV2	TRBJ1-6	TGTGCCAGCAGTCGTCGATCGGATTCACCCCTCCACTTT	CASSRRSDSPLHF
NA	16	once	TRBV19	TRBJ1-4	TGTGCCAGTAGTATAGAATACGGCAGGGTTGATGAAAAACTGTTTTTT	CASSIEYGRVDEKLFF
TRBD2	17	once	TRBV4-1	TRBJ2-3	TGCGCCAGCAGCCAAGGGACGGCTAGCGGGGTTGGAGATACGCAGTATTTT	CASSQGTASGVGDTQYF
NA	15	NA	TRBV6-5	TRBJ2-3	TGTGCCAGCAGTTACTCGATCCCCACTTTTGATACGCAGTATTTT	CASSYSIPTFDTQYF
TRBD2	15	NA	TRBV2	TRBJ2-2	TGTGCCAGCAGGCGGGGGGAAGGGTACACCGGGGAGCTGTTTTTT	CASRRGEGYTGELFF
TRBD1	14	NA	TRBV5-5	TRBJ2-7	TGTGCCAGCGAGCCGGACAGGCTTCTTGGGGAGCAGTACTTC	CASEPDRLLGEQYF
TRBD1	15	NA	TRBV5-6	TRBJ2-5	TGTGCCAGCAGCCTAGGGGGCCTTGGGCAAGAGACCCAGTACTTC	CASSLGGLGQETQYF
TRBD1	14	NA	TRBV2	TRBJ1-4	TGTGCCAGCAAACGGGACAGGGTGGATGAAAAACTGTTTTTT	CASKRDRVDEKLFF
TRBD2	16	NA	TRBV3-1/TRBV3-2	TRBJ2-1	TGTGCCAGCAGCCAAGGACTAGCGGGGGCCAACAATGAGCAGTTCTTC	CASSQGLAGANNEQFF
TRBD2	15	NA	TRBV6-5	TRBJ2-1	TGTGCCAGCAGTTACTTACCTAGCGGGGACAATGAGCAGTTCTTC	CASSYLPSGDNEQFF
TRBD2	16	NA	TRBV3-1/TRBV3-2	TRBJ2-7	TGTGCCAGCAGCCAAGTGGTGGGGGCGGGAGGATACGAGCAGTACTTC	CASSQVVGAGGYEQYF
TRBD2	16	NA	TRBV6-5	TRBJ2-1	TGTGCCAGCAGTTACTTAAAGGCTAGCGGGGGGAATGAGCAGTTCTTC	CASSYLKASGGNEQFF
NA	15	NA	TRBV6-2/TRBV6-3	TRBJ1-2	TGTGCCAGCAGTTACCGCAGGGGAACCCTCTATGGCTACACCTTC	CASSYRRGTLYGYTF
TRBD1	17	few	TRBV28	TRBJ2-6	TGTGCCAGCAGGAGACAGGGGTCCAACTCTGGGGCCAACGTCCTGACTTTC	CASRRQGSNSGANVLTF
TRBD1	14	NA	TRBV28	TRBJ2-2	TGTGCCAGCGACAGGGGGCAAGGCACCGGGGAGCTGTTTTTT	CASDRGQGTGELFF
TRBD2	15	NA	TRBV5-1	TRBJ2-5	TGCGCCAGCAGCTTGGTCGCCGTAGCGGGGGAGACCCAGTACTTC	CASSLVAVAGETQYF
NA	14	few	TRBV9	TRBJ2-2	TGTGCCAGCAGCGTCCCTCCAGACACCGGGGAGCTGTTTTTT	CASSVPPDTGELFF